This record concerns one TCR beta chain sequence. Its cognate antigen has yet to be identified. Base quality data are lacking; no much larger clone is found one base away. The CDR3 runs 16 amino acids, cysteine and phenylalanine included. CDR3 DNA only is kept here, 48 bases in frame from base 1. CDR1 and CDR2, looked up from the germline V gene, are KGHSH and LQKENI. The junction shows trimming of 2 bases on V and 4 bases on J, plus 17 bases between the germline ends. This sample stems from a study of shared clonotypes between healthy human individuals (dated by TCRdb to 2019 to 2021). Context from the whole study: Two women and three men aged 18 to 49 years were included in the cohort. To increase sequencing depth and limit assay-specific biases, TCR repertoire library preparation and sequencing were carried out by different laboratories using diverse techniques. Per donor, leukapheresis produced somewhere between about 0.9 and 9.5 billion PBMCs. For each donor, CD4 naive and CD4 memory were each run on three plates, CD8 naive on two plates, and CD8 memory on one plate. To estimate repertoire size and how much clonotype sharing occurs between individuals, the study deeply sequenced the blood TCR repertoires of roughly 5 healthy adults.

TCR CDR3 regions were amplified from genomic DNA by multiplex PCR using the deep immunoSEQ assay. Extracted genomic DNA from each cell subset was distributed evenly across all wells of several immunoSEQ 96-well plates, and each plate was treated as a replicate. For sorted subsets, each replicate PCR was loaded with 200 ng genomic DNA, equivalent to about 30,000 T cell genomes. Purified libraries were measured with a Qubit 3.0 fluorometer, size-checked on a Bioanalyzer 2100, and measured again with the KAPA Library Quantification kit. Each immunoSEQ 96-well plate was sequenced on its own single-read 150-cycle Illumina NextSeq 550 flow cell. The authors processed their data as follows. Because the immunoSEQ output included only junctional sequences and no quality scores, the filtering could not be the same as the filtering used for full-length reads. To assign V/J genes and CDR3, sequences were annotated against IMGT germline references using PyIR, a Python wrapper for IgBLAST v1.9. Any read was removed if the V/J assignment was weak (E-value above 1e-6), the CDR3 was missing, or the read contained stop codons, out-of-frame junctions, or ambiguous translated residues. A V3J clonotype was defined by an identical inferred V gene, J gene, and CDR3 amino acid sequence. To compute the percentage overlap between repertoires, the number of shared unique clonotypes was divided by the size of the smaller repertoire. Richness of each repertoire was evaluated using RTK rarefaction, the Chao1 estimator, and Recon v2.1 estimates of unobserved clonotypes. For all TCRbeta clonotypes obtained by the gDNA method from a few donors, generation probabilities were computed with OLGA. Not all clones reach the TCRdb copy of this immuneACCESS table, which keeps in-frame sequences only. Checked studies attribute under half of the gap to unresolved V genes and leave the rest unexplained. V, J and clone size reflect that table, while D and trimming were determined from the DNA. Here the sample has about 320,000 clones; around 86% occur a single time. 15% to 20% of the sample is held by the ten biggest clonotypes.

Donors were healthy HIV-negative adults with no recently reported acute infections or vaccinations. Every donor was a Caucasian adult residing in Nashville, Tennessee, USA. CD8 memory samples were composed of magnetically selected CD45RO+ cells combined with CCR7-negative CD45RA+ effector memory (TemRA) cells. After blood collection by leukapheresis, PBMCs were isolated using Ficoll-Histopaque density gradient centrifugation and then cryopreserved in the vapor phase of liquid nitrogen. Purity and quantity of every magnetically sorted T cell population were checked by analytical flow cytometry. From each sorted fraction, genomic DNA was isolated and quantified by UV absorbance on a Nanodrop 2000c. Study-wide findings and limitations: Naive subsets generally had larger estimated clonotype richness than memory subsets. Sharing across several donors was observed for roughly 5% of naive CD4, about 3.2% of naive CD8, 2% to 2.5% of memory CD4, and around 0.4% of memory CD8 clonotypes. Incomplete sequencing was indicated by rarefaction of sorted-subset datasets, despite the large sequencing depth. Sampling was restricted to blood, and TCR repertoires in tissues likely differ from the TCR repertoires found in blood. Higher generation probabilities were observed for clonotypes shared by all four sorted-subset donors than for non-shared clonotypes. The genetic and exposure-history diversity represented was limited by the small number of donors. Pairwise subsampling indicated that sequencing depth was expected to affect the degree of clonotype sharing among donors.

The rearranged segments are TRBV18 and TRBJ1-2; no D segment can be confidently identified. This TCR came from a man between 18 and 29 years old in good health. Sequencing was done on a sample of memory CD8+ T cells sorted from blood. The cell subset or site label of this sample denotes: CD45RO+ cells pooled with CCR7-negative TemRA cells. The nucleotide sequence reads TGTGCCAGCTCACCAGTTGCCAGGACCTCTGGCTATGGCTACACCTTC. Translated, this gives CASSPVARTSGYGYTF.